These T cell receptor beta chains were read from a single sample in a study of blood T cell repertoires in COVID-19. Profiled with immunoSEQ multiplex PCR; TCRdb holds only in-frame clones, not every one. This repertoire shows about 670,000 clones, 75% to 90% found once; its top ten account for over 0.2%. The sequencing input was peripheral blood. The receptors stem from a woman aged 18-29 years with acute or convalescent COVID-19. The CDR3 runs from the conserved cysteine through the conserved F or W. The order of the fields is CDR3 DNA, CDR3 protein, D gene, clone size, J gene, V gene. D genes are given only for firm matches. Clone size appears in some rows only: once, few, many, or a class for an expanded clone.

TGTGCCAGCAGCTTAAGGACAGGGTCTCTTGCTCAGCCCCAGCATTTT | CASSLRTGSLAQPQHF | TRBD1 | - | TRBJ1-5 | TRBV7-8
TGTGCCAGCGGAGACAGGGGGGGATATGGCTACACCTTC | CASGDRGGYGYTF | TRBD1 | - | TRBJ1-2 | TRBV9
TGTGCCACCAGTGAGATTACCGGGACACCAATTGCCTACGAGCAGTACTTC | CATSEITGTPIAYEQYF | - | - | TRBJ2-7 | TRBV24-1
TGTGCCTTCCGGGACAGGGGGCTACATGAAGCTTTCTTT | CAFRDRGLHEAFF | TRBD1 | few | TRBJ1-1 | TRBV30
TGTGCCACCAGCAACGCCCGGTGGGGCTACACCTTC | CATSNARWGYTF | - | - | TRBJ1-2 | TRBV15
TGTGCCAGCAGTTTAGATCCGTGGGCAGGGGGAGAGGGTGACTATGGCTACACCTTC | CASSLDPWAGGEGDYGYTF | TRBD1 | - | TRBJ1-2 | TRBV7-9
TGCAGCGTTGAGGGGTCGGGGGGCTCCTATGGCTACACCTTC | CSVEGSGGSYGYTF | - | - | TRBJ1-2 | TRBV29-1
TGCGCCAGCAGCTTGTATCTTGGGAGGTCCTACAATGAGCAGTTCTTC | CASSLYLGRSYNEQFF | - | - | TRBJ2-1 | TRBV5-1
TGCGCCAGCAGCTTCGGGGGGGCGACTAATGAAAAACTGTTTTTT | CASSFGGATNEKLFF | - | - | TRBJ1-4 | TRBV5-1
TGCAGCGTTCGGACGGGAGCAGTCCGGTACTTC | CSVRTGAVRYF | - | - | TRBJ2-7 | TRBV29-1